This T cell receptor beta chain was identified in a study of shared clonotypes between healthy human individuals. Study-wide points: Tissues were not sampled, only blood, and their repertoires likely differ. Large depth notwithstanding, sorted-subset sequencing proved incomplete by rarefaction.

Details on this clone: Antigen: not known.

The sorted-subset replicate PCRs were given about 210 ng DNA, which is 25,000 to 35,000 T cell genomes. Measured with immunoSEQ multiplex PCR; TCRdb has only the in-frame clones, and not every one. This sample carries roughly 1,000,000 clones, around three quarters of them seen once, and the ten largest clones take 0.61%. The ends lost 6 bases at V and 7 bases at J; junction bases unmatched: 5. Germline assignment: CDR1 SGHTA and CDR2 FQGNSA. CDR3 length equals 13 residues. The TCR was taken from a man younger than 30 in good health. Some clones in this sample may be carry-over from other donors' samples. The V and J genes are TRBV7-2 and TRBJ2-2; TRBD2 aligns across 7 bases. The specimen sequenced was memory CD4+ T cells from PBMCs. As to subset: CD45RA-negative fraction. The CDR3 nucleotides read TGTGCCAGCAGTTCACAGCGGGGCGGGGAGCTGTTTTTT. Translated: CASSSQRGGELFF.